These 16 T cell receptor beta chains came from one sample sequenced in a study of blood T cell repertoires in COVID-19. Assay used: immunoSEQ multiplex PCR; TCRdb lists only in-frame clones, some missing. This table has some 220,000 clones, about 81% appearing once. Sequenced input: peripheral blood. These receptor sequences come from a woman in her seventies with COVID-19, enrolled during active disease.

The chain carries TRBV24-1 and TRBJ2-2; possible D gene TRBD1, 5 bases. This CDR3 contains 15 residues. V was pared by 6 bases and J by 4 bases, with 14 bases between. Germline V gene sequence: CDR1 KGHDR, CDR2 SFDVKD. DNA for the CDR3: TGTGCCACCAGTTGGGGCCCGCGTGGCACCGGGGAGCTGTTTTTT. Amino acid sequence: CATSWGPRGTGELFF.

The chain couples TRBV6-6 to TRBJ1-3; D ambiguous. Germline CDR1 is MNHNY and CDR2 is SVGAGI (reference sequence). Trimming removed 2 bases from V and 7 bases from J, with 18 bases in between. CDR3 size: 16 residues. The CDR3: CASSYETPGVGNTIYF. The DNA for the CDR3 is TGTGCCAGCAGTTACGAAACGCCCGGGGTTGGGAACACCATATATTTT.

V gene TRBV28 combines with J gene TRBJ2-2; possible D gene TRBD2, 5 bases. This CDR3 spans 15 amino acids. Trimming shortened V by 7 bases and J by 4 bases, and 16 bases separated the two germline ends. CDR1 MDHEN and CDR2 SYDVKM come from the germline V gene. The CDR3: CASTEVRVTTGELFF. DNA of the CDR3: TGTGCCAGCACAGAGGTGAGGGTTACCACCGGGGAGCTGTTTTTT.

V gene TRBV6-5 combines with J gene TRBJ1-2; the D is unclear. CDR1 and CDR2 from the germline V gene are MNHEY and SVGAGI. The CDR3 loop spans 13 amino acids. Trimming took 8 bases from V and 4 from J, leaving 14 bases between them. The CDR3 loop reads CASLRAGSYGYTF. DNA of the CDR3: TGTGCCAGCCTGCGCGCCGGTAGCTATGGCTACACCTTC.

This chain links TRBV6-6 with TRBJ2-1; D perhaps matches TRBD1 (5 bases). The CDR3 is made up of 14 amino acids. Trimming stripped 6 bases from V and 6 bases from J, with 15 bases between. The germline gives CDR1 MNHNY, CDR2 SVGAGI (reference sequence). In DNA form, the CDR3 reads TGTGCCAGCAGCACGGCCCAGGGTGGCAATGAGCAGTTCTTC. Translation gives CASSTAQGGNEQFF.

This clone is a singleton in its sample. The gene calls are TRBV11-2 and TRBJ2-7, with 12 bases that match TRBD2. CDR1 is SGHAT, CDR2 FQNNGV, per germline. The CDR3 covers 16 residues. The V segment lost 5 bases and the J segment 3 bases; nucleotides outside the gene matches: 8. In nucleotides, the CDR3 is TGTGCCAGCAGCCTAACGCGACTAGCGGGAGTCTACGAGCAGTACTTC. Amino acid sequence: CASSLTRLAGVYEQYF.

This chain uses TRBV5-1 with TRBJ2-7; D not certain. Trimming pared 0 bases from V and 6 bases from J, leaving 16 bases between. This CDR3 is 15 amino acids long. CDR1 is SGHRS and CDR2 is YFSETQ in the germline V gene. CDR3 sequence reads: CASSLGSALLGEQYF. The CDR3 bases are TGCGCCAGCAGCTTGGGGTCAGCACTATTGGGCGAGCAGTACTTC.

Written as DNA, the CDR3 is TGTGCCAGCAGCTTAAACGTCGGGGCTGAAGCTTTCTTT. It translates to CASSLNVGAEAFF. The chain joins TRBV7-9 to TRBJ1-1; unclear D gene. The germline CDR1 and CDR2 sequences are SEHNR and FQNEAQ (reference sequence). Trimming shortened V by 2 bases and J by 6 bases, and 10 bases separated the two germline ends. The CDR3 extends over 13 amino acids.

The chain's CDR3 is CAISDPGDFRKSEAFF. The CDR3, as DNA: TGTGCCATCAGTGACCCCGGGGATTTTAGGAAATCTGAAGCTTTCTTT. The chain recombines TRBV10-3 with TRBJ1-1; D gene ambiguous. The CDR3 has 16 residues. CDR1 ENHRY and CDR2 SYGVKD come from the germline V gene. V lost 3 bases to trimming and J lost 6 bases, with 20 bases between them.

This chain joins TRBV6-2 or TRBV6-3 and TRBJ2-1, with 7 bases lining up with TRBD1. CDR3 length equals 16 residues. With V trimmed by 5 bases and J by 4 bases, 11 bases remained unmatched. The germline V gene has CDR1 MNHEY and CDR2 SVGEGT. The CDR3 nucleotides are TGTGCCAGCAGTAAAACAAGGGGGCCCAAATACAATGAGCAGTTCTTC. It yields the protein CASSKTRGPKYNEQFF.

The CDR3 sequence: CATSDSVGDSTSRGYGYTF. The CDR3 nucleotides read TGTGCCACCAGTGATTCAGTGGGGGACAGCACTTCGAGGGGCTATGGCTACACCTTC. The chain couples TRBV24-1 to TRBJ1-2, with 7 bases matching TRBD1. This CDR3 contains 19 residues. Germline V gene lookup returns CDR1 KGHDR and CDR2 SFDVKD. Trimming cost V 2 bases and J 4 bases; bases outside gene matches: 18.

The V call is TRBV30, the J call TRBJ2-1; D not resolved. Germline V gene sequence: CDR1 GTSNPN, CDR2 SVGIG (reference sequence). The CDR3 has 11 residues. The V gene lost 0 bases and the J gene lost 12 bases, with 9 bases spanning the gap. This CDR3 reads CAWSVPVGQFF. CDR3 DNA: TGTGCCTGGAGTGTACCTGTCGGGCAGTTCTTC.

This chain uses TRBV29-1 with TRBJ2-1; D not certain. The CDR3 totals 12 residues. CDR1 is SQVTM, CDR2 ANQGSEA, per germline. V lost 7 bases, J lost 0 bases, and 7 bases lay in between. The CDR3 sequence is CSALISYNEQFF. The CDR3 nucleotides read TGCAGCGCCTTAATCTCCTACAATGAGCAGTTCTTC.

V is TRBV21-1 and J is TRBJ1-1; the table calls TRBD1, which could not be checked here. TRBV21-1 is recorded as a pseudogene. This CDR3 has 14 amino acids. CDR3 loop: CASSSMTVNTEAFF. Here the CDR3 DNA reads TGTGCCAGCAGCAGTATGACAGTGAACACTGAAGCTTTCTTT.

Here the CDR3 reads CASSGRQGSPGNTIYF. CDR3 DNA: TGTGCCAGCAGCGGGCGACAGGGGAGTCCTGGAAACACCATATATTTT. The chain joins TRBV9 to TRBJ1-3; 8 positions agree with TRBD1. This CDR3 is built from 16 residues. V dropped 3 bases and J dropped 2; count of bases not matched to a gene: 7. From germline, CDR1 is SGDLS and CDR2 YYNGEE. Based on the CDR3 plus reference TRBV9 and TRBJ1-3, the full variable domain is DSGVTQTPKHLITATGQRVTLRCSPRSGDLSVYWYQQSLDQGLQFLIQYYNGEERAKGNILERFSAQQFPDLHSELNLSSLELGDSALYFCASSGRQGSPGNTIYFGEGSWLTVV.

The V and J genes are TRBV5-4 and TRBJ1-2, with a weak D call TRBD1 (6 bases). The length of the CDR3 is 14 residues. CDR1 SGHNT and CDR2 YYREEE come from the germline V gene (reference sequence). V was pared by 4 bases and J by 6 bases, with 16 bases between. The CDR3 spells CASSPGGQRNGYTF. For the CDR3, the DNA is TGTGCCAGCAGCCCCGGGGGGCAGAGGAATGGCTACACCTTC.